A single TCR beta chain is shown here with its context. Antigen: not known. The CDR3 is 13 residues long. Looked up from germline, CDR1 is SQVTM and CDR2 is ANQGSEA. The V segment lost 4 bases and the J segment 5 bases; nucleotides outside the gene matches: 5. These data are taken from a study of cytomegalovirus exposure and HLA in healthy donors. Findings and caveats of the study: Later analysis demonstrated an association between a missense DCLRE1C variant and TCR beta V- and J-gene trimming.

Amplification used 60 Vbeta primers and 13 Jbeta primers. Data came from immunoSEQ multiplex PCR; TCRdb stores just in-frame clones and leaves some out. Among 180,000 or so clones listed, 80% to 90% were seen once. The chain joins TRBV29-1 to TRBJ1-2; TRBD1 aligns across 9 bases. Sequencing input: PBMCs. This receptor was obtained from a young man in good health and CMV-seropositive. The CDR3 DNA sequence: TGCAGCGTTGGGACAGGGGACAATTATGGCTACACCTTC. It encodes CSVGTGDNYGYTF.